What follows are 31 T cell receptor beta chains derived from one specimen sequenced in a study of blood T cells in healthy people across ages (dated by TCRdb to about 2015). Receptor amplification or capture employed 5' RACE. The data were produced on an Illumina HiSeq 2500. A second PCR of roughly 7 to 11 cycles was performed with a sample-barcoded 5' primer and a J-beta primer mix. TCRdb took the public reads, trimmed them with fastp at Q25, ran MiXCR for clone calling and kept in-frame beta chains. Entries that share a CDR3 protein sequence are merged under the most common genes and DNA. This sample holds approximately 1,000,000 distinct CDR3 sequences; less than 45% were observed only once. The top ten hold under 15% of the sample. Sequenced material: blood. The receptor set was obtained from a man aged 18 to 29 in good health.

The rearrangement uses TRBV12-3 or TRBV12-4 and TRBJ1-1; 8 positions match TRBD1. V shed 1 base and J 2 bases; nucleotides not matched to a gene: 6. This CDR3 has 16 amino acids. This CDR3 reads CASSLVSGTGNTEAFF. CDR3 sequence (DNA): TGTGCCAGCAGTTTAGTATCTGGGACAGGTAACACTGAAGCTTTCTTT.

The rearrangement joins TRBV6-2 or TRBV6-3 to TRBJ2-3; D might be TRBD1 or TRBD2, each matching 5 bases. V gave up 7 bases and J gave up 2 bases, with 16 bases separating them. Germline V gene data show CDR1 as MNHEY and CDR2 as SVGEGT. CDR3 size: 15 residues. DNA of the CDR3: TGTGCCAGCACGGCAGGGAGAGGAAACACAGATACGCAGTATTTT. Its protein is CASTAGRGNTDTQYF.

The V and J genes are TRBV10-3 and TRBJ1-5; the D is unclear. CDR3 length equals 13 residues. CDR1 ENHRY and CDR2 SYGVKD come from the germline V gene. The V and J ends lost 0 bases and 7 bases respectively, with 7 bases between them. For the CDR3, the DNA is TGTGCCATCAGTGAGTCAACAGTCCAGCCCCAGCATTTT. Translating gives CAISESTVQPQHF.

The J gene is TRBJ1-1, the V gene TRBV20-1; no clear D. Germline V gene lookup returns CDR1 DFQATT and CDR2 SNEGSKA (reference sequence). CDR3 length: 12 residues. V was shortened by 1 base and J by 7 bases, with 10 bases between the two germline ends. This CDR3 is CSARGQIHEAFF. Here the CDR3 DNA reads TGCAGTGCTAGAGGCCAGATTCATGAAGCTTTCTTT.

CDR3 protein: CASGRRGGDTDTQYF. For the CDR3, the DNA is TGTGCCAGCGGCCGGCGGGGGGGAGACACAGATACGCAGTATTTT. The genes are TRBV7-2 and TRBJ2-3; 9 nucleotides align to TRBD2. Trimming cost V 8 bases and J 2 bases; bases outside gene matches: 8. Germline CDR1 SGHTA, CDR2 FQGNSA. The CDR3 is 15 residues long.

The chain links TRBV20-1 to TRBJ2-3, with 10 positions matching TRBD2. The J segment lost 2 bases and the V segment lost 8 bases, leaving 7 bases of the junction unmatched. Germline V gene sequence: CDR1 DFQATT, CDR2 SNEGSKA (reference sequence). The CDR3 has 14 amino acids. The CDR3 nucleotides read TGCAGTACTAAAGCGGGGGGGCCCACAGATACGCAGTATTTT. It translates to CSTKAGGPTDTQYF.

There are a few counts of this clonotype. Its ends do not fully match the called genes, so a read error is possible. The chain employs TRBV6-6 and TRBJ1-2, with TRBD1 identical over 7 bases. The CDR3 sequence is 14 residues long. The germline gives CDR1 MNHNY, CDR2 SVGAGI (reference sequence). The CDR3 protein is CASYGTALNYGYTF. In nucleotides, the CDR3 is TGTGCCAGCTACGGGACAGCACTTAACTATGGTTACACCTTC.

The V call is TRBV7-6, the J call TRBJ1-1, with D unclear. The V and J ends lost 3 bases and 4 bases respectively, with 18 bases between them. There are 16 residues in the CDR3. Per the germline V gene, CDR1 is SGHVS and CDR2 is FNYEAQ. The CDR3 protein is CASSLVAPPDVTEAFF. Here the CDR3 DNA reads TGTGCCAGCAGCTTGGTGGCACCCCCTGATGTCACTGAAGCTTTCTTT.

This sequence joins TRBV4-3 and TRBJ1-1; D remains unclear. The germline gives CDR1 LGHNA, CDR2 YSLEER. V was trimmed by 1 base and J by 2 bases, leaving 17 bases between them. The CDR3 covers 17 residues. The CDR3 region is CASSQGTGIRFNTEAFF. DNA of the CDR3: TGCGCCAGCAGCCAAGGGACCGGGATACGGTTTAACACTGAAGCTTTCTTT.

Only a few counts were recorded for this clonotype. This chain uses TRBV12-3 or TRBV12-4 with TRBJ1-6; D call uncertain. The CDR3 totals 16 residues. The ends were cut back, 4 bases at V and 8 bases at J, with 18 bases in the middle. The CDR3 protein is CASSSNPSNRYSPLHF. The CDR3 DNA sequence: TGTGCCAGCAGTTCAAATCCATCCAACCGATATTCACCCCTCCACTTT.

The chain recombines TRBV20-1 with TRBJ2-3, with 12 nucleotides matching TRBD2. The CDR3 is 14 amino acids. J lost 2 bases, V lost 6 bases, and 3 bases had no gene match. CDR1 and CDR2 (germline): DFQATT, SNEGSKA (reference sequence). The CDR3 spells CSAGLAGITDTQYF. The CDR3 DNA is TGCAGTGCCGGACTAGCGGGGATCACAGATACGCAGTATTTT.

This clonotype has more than one count but fewer than ten. The chain combines TRBV6-7 with TRBJ2-5, with 7 nucleotides matching TRBD2. TRBV6-7 is an ORF, with its function uncertain. V was clipped by 9 bases and J by 2 bases; unmatched bases: 18. The CDR3 consists of 17 residues. The DNA of the CDR3 is TGTGCCAGGGGGCTCCTCGGGGGGACGCGTTATCAAGAGACCCAGTACTTC. It is translated as CARGLLGGTRYQETQYF.

This rearrangement joins TRBV7-9 to TRBJ1-2; D possibly corresponds to TRBD1 (5 bases). Germline V lookup: CDR1 SEHNR, CDR2 FQNEAQ (reference sequence). The CDR3 contains 12 residues. The V end lost 1 base, the J end lost 8 bases, and 8 bases lay between the germline ends. CDR3 in DNA: TGTGCCAGCAGCTTAGGAGGGGAAGGCTACACCTTC. Its protein is CASSLGGEGYTF.

This clonotype was picked up a small number of times. This chain links TRBV21-1 with TRBJ2-7; the table's TRBD1 call for D was not verified on the DNA. TRBV21-1 is listed as a pseudogene. The CDR3 is 14 residues long. CDR3 loop: CASRNGTSSYEQYF. The CDR3 nucleotides read TGTGCCAGCAGAAACGGGACGTCTTCCTACGAGCAGTACTTC.

This clonotype appeared a few times. The gene calls are TRBV4-3 and TRBJ1-5, with 7 bases identical to TRBD1. The V gene end was trimmed by 10 bases and the J gene end by 5 bases; junction bases not matched to a gene: 14. The germline CDR1 and CDR2 sequences are LGHNA and YSLEER. The CDR3 runs 15 residues. This CDR3 reads CANPGQKGYYQPQHF. The CDR3 DNA follows: TGCGCCAACCCGGGACAGAAGGGTTACTATCAGCCCCAGCATTTT.

This clonotype was observed a few times. This sequence joins TRBV28 and TRBJ2-5; tentatively, D is TRBD1 or TRBD2 (5 bases each). V was cut by 3 bases and J by 7 bases, with 15 bases left in between. The CDR3 has 14 residues. Germline assignment: CDR1 MDHEN and CDR2 SYDVKM. The CDR3 protein is CASSFIRDQGTQYF. In DNA, the CDR3 is TGTGCCAGCAGTTTCATCAGGGACCAGGGGACCCAGTACTTC. Filled out from reference TRBV28 and TRBJ2-5, the complete variable domain reads DVKVTQSSRYLVKRTGEKVFLECVQDMDHENMFWYRQDPGLGLRLIYFSYDVKMKEKGDIPEGYSVSREKKERFSLILESASTNQTSMYLCASSFIRDQGTQYFGPGTRLLVL.

V usage is TRBV20-1 and J usage is TRBJ1-1; D not resolved. The germline V gene encodes CDR1 DFQATT and CDR2 SNEGSKA (reference sequence). The CDR3 consists of 12 residues. Trimming removed 3 bases from V and 7 bases from J, with 12 bases in between. The CDR3 DNA reads as TGCAGTGCTAGGGAGTTCCAGTATGAAGCTTTCTTT. As protein: CSAREFQYEAFF.

This clonotype was seen once. The genes are TRBV6-6 and TRBJ2-1; 8 nucleotides align to TRBD1. With 5 bases clipped from V and 7 bases from J, the junction kept 7 bases outside the gene matches. The germline V gene has CDR1 MNHNY and CDR2 SVGAGI (reference sequence). The CDR3 loop spans 14 amino acids. The CDR3 here is CASSDRQGMNEQFF. CDR3 DNA: TGTGCCAGCAGTGACCGACAGGGGATGAATGAGCAGTTCTTC.

The rearrangement uses TRBV21-1 and TRBJ1-1; the DNA was not compared with TRBD1, the D call given in the table. TRBV21-1 is described as a pseudogene. The CDR3 is 15 residues long. In DNA, the CDR3 is TGTGCCAGCAGCAAAGATGGGGGAGAAAACACTGAAGCTTTCTTT. Protein: CASSKDGGENTEAFF.

This clonotype was counted many times. This chain links TRBV7-2 with TRBJ2-7; no clear D gene. Germline V gives CDR1 SGHTA, CDR2 FQGNSA. The CDR3 loop spans 14 amino acids. The V end was cut by 5 bases, the J end by 0 bases, with 11 bases between. This CDR3 is CASSPDRSSYEQYF. CDR3 bases: TGTGCCAGCAGCCCTGATCGTTCCTCCTACGAGCAGTACTTC. The variable domain in full, with the rest retrieved from reference TRBV7-2 and TRBJ2-7, is GAGVSQSPSNKVTEKGKDVELRCDPISGHTALYWYRQSLGQGLEFLIYFQGNSAPDKSGLPSDRFSAERTGGSVSTLTIQRTQQEDSAVYLCASSPDRSSYEQYFGPGTRLTVT.

In its sample, this clonotype was seen a few times. The gene calls are TRBV10-3 and TRBJ1-2, with 7 bases identical to TRBD1. Germline trimming cut 7 bases from V and 6 bases from J; bases unmatched to any gene: 14. Germline loops: CDR1 ENHRY, CDR2 SYGVKD. The CDR3 has 15 residues. The CDR3 sequence is CAITSLPNRGHGYTF. The CDR3 nucleotides read TGTGCCATCACCTCGCTTCCCAACAGGGGCCATGGCTACACCTTC.

This chain joins TRBV25-1 and TRBJ2-2, with 11 positions matching TRBD1. V dropped 7 bases and J dropped 4; count of bases not matched to a gene: 20. Germline loops: CDR1 MGHDK, CDR2 SYGVNS. The CDR3 sequence is 20 residues long. CDR3: CASKTGAGTGGVIGTGELFF. CDR3 sequence (DNA): TGTGCCAGCAAGACCGGAGCTGGGACAGGGGGAGTGATTGGCACCGGGGAGCTGTTTTTT.

This chain joins TRBV3-1 and TRBJ2-7; D gene ambiguous. Trimming cost V 1 base and J 2 bases, with 18 bases left between them. In germline, CDR1 is LGHDT, CDR2 YNNKEL (reference sequence). CDR3 length: 17 residues. The chain's CDR3 is CASSQGLRESTTYEQYF. The CDR3, as DNA: TGTGCCAGCAGCCAAGGTTTAAGGGAAAGTACAACCTACGAGCAGTACTTC.

This clonotype occurred a few times. The genes are TRBV27 and TRBJ1-2; D gene ambiguous. Trimming cost V 4 bases and J 6 bases, with 9 bases left between them. CDR1 MNHEY and CDR2 SMNVEV come from the germline V gene (reference sequence). The CDR3 is 12 residues long. The CDR3 here is CASSSFADGYTF. CDR3 coding DNA: TGTGCCAGCAGTTCCTTTGCGGATGGCTACACCTTC.

The J gene is TRBJ1-5, the V gene TRBV12-3 or TRBV12-4; tentative D call: TRBD1 (5 bases). V was shortened by 3 bases and J by 7 bases, with 16 bases between the two germline ends. The CDR3 contains 15 residues. The CDR3 spells CASSFSQGPRQPQHF. The CDR3 nucleotides are TGTGCCAGCAGTTTCTCTCAGGGCCCCCGCCAGCCCCAGCATTTT.

This clonotype was detected only a few times. The chain carries TRBV7-2 and TRBJ2-2, with a tentative D call TRBD2 (5 bases). The germline CDR1 and CDR2 sequences are SGHTA and FQGNSA. The CDR3 contains 16 residues. The V end lost 2 bases, the J end lost 4 bases, and 14 bases lay between the germline ends. The CDR3 DNA reads as TGTGCCAGCAGCTTAAACGGGGTTCGTGCCACCGGGGAGCTGTTTTTT. Its protein is CASSLNGVRATGELFF.

The J gene is TRBJ1-2, the V gene TRBV12-3 or TRBV12-4, with a possible D match to TRBD1 (5 bases). Trimming removed 2 bases from V and 6 bases from J, with 13 bases in between. The CDR3 length is 14 residues. The CDR3, as DNA: TGTGCCAGCAGTTTACGCGGGGGGGGTCATGGCTACACCTTC. Translated, it gives CASSLRGGGHGYTF.

There are a few counts of this clonotype. The chain has TRBV2 and TRBJ2-7; D may be TRBD1 (5 bases). The ends were cut back, 5 bases at V and 0 bases at J, with 11 bases in the middle. This CDR3 has 14 amino acids. Germline V lookup: CDR1 SNHLY, CDR2 FYNNEI. Written as DNA, the CDR3 is TGTGCCAGCAGTATGGTAGGGGTCTCCTACGAGCAGTACTTC. Translated, it gives CASSMVGVSYEQYF.

This chain uses TRBV6-5 with TRBJ2-1; TRBD2 matches at 8 bases. This CDR3 has 16 amino acids. Germline V gene lookup returns CDR1 MNHEY and CDR2 SVGAGI. Germline trimming cut 0 bases from V and 5 bases from J; bases unmatched to any gene: 6. The CDR3 sequence is CASSYSTSGVNNEQFF. CDR3 DNA sequence: TGTGCCAGCAGTTACTCAACTAGCGGCGTAAACAATGAGCAGTTCTTC.

This clonotype has just a few counts. The gene calls are TRBV13 and TRBJ2-7; no reliable D call. The germline gives CDR1 PRHDT, CDR2 FYEKMQ (reference sequence). This CDR3 has 15 residues. The ends were cut back, 4 bases at V and 2 bases at J, with 15 bases in the middle. CDR3 nucleotides: TGTGCCAGCAGCTCCCTGTCGGAGATAACCTACGAGCAGTACTTC. Protein sequence: CASSSLSEITYEQYF. The full variable domain, with the rest looked up from reference TRBV13 and TRBJ2-7, is AAGVIQSPRHLIKEKRETATLKCYPIPRHDTVYWYQQGPGQDPQFLISFYEKMQSDKGSIPDRFSAQQFSDYHSELNMSSLELGDSALYFCASSSLSEITYEQYFGPGTRLTVT.

The chain couples TRBV20-1 to TRBJ1-2; a possible D gene is TRBD1 (6 bases). The ends were cut back, 0 bases at V and 4 bases at J, with 18 bases in the middle. The germline gives CDR1 DFQATT, CDR2 SNEGSKA (reference sequence). The CDR3 length is 16 residues. The CDR3 DNA reads as TGCAGTGCTAGAGAATTGAAAGGACAGAGAATCTATGGCTACACCTTC. It encodes CSARELKGQRIYGYTF.